This T cell receptor beta chain came from a study of shared clonotypes between healthy human individuals. This clone appeared a single time. What it recognizes is unknown. CD45RO-negative CD8 cells positively selected for CCR7 made up the naive population, which excluded terminally differentiated effector memory CD45RA+ cells. Regarding the study as a whole: What naive subsets generally showed was a larger estimated richness than memory subsets showed. A reduction in generation probabilities was seen for non-shared clonotypes relative to those shared by all four donors.

DNA at 200 ng, tens of thousands of T cell genomes, went into sorted-subset replicate PCRs. The assay was immunoSEQ multiplex PCR, and TCRdb's table has in-frame clones only and misses some. The sample has some 800,000 clones, nearly 95% seen once. The material sequenced was naive CD8+ T cells sorted from blood. The origin of this receptor is a man aged 30-40 years in good health.

CDR3 nucleotide sequence: TGTGCCAGCAGCAAGACAGGGCAGTTGAACACTGAAGCTTTCTTT. This codes for CASSKTGQLNTEAFF. This chain links TRBV5-8 with TRBJ1-1, with 7 bases aligning to TRBD1. The CDR3 consists of 15 residues. Germline V gene data show CDR1 as SGHTS and CDR2 as YDEGEE. The trim removed 4 bases at V and 0 bases at J, leaving 6 bases unmatched.